One sample yielded the 20 T cell receptor beta chains listed below, sequenced in a study of CD8 T cells in ankylosing spondylitis. Whole-study results and caveats: A TCR beta motif made of eight highly homologous variants seemed typical of ankylosing spondylitis blood.

No cognate antigen is known for these TCRs. TCRdb reanalysed the 5' RACE reads using MiXCR and keeps one entry per CDR3 protein. In the table there are some 220,000 distinct CDR3 sequences, around 6.6% of which are singletons. Sequenced input: blood, either unsorted or a sorted T cell fraction (not recorded which). The source of these receptors is a male donor with ankylosing spondylitis.

This clonotype was seen ten or more times. J is TRBJ2-7 and V is TRBV20-1, with D perhaps TRBD1 or TRBD2 (7 bases each). V gave up 1 base and J gave up 3 bases, with 22 bases separating them. This CDR3 spans 17 amino acids. Germline V gene sequence: CDR1 DFQATT, CDR2 SNEGSKA (reference sequence). The DNA of the CDR3 is TGCAGTGCTAGAGCCCAGGGGGGGGTAGCGGAGCGCTACGAGCAGTACTTC. Protein sequence: CSARAQGGVAERYEQYF.

This clonotype was counted between two and nine times. The CDR3 bases are TGTGCCAGCAGAATCGGTGGGACAGGGATGGGCTACACCTTC. This gives the protein CASRIGGTGMGYTF. The chain has TRBV12-3 or TRBV12-4 and TRBJ1-2; 9 positions match TRBD1. Unmatched junction bases numbered 10, after V lost 6 bases and J lost 8 bases. The CDR3 consists of 14 residues.

This clonotype was detected ten times or more. The gene calls are TRBV6-2 or TRBV6-3 and TRBJ1-6; TRBD1 matches at 7 bases. CDR1 is MNHEY, CDR2 SVGEGT, per germline. V lost 5 bases and J lost 7; bases outside the gene matches: 5. There are 14 residues in the CDR3. CDR3 nucleotide sequence: TGTGCCAGCAGTGAGACAGGGTGGAATTCACCCCTCCACTTT. Protein product: CASSETGWNSPLHF.

This chain connects TRBV12-3 or TRBV12-4 to TRBJ1-1; tentatively, D is TRBD1 (6 bases). Between the trimmed V and J ends, which lost 6 bases and 2 bases, there was a span of 10 bases. The CDR3 length is 13 residues. In nucleotides, the CDR3 is TGTGCCAGCAGCGACAGGTATAACACTGAAGCTTTCTTT. Translating gives CASSDRYNTEAFF.

Many counts were recorded for this clonotype. The chain recombines TRBV6-2 or TRBV6-3 with TRBJ1-1, with D uncertain. Trimming stripped 2 bases from V and 1 base from J, with 8 bases between. Germline V gene data show CDR1 as MNHEY and CDR2 as SVGEGT. The CDR3 runs to 14 residues. The CDR3 nucleotides are TGTGCCAGCAGTTACACACGTTGGAACACTGAAGCTTTCTTT. Translating gives CASSYTRWNTEAFF.

This clonotype was recorded many times. The chain employs TRBV5-4 and TRBJ2-3; 10 bases match TRBD2. The CDR3 has 15 amino acids. The junction had 4 bases not matched to a gene; V was cut back by 4 bases and J by 2 bases. The V gene's germline CDR1 is SGHNT and CDR2 YYREEE (reference sequence). The CDR3 DNA reads as TGTGCCAGCAGCCCCGGACTAGCGGTCACAGATACGCAGTATTTT. Translation: CASSPGLAVTDTQYF.

This clonotype has only a few counts. The chain couples TRBV29-1 to TRBJ2-2; possibly TRBD2 for D (5 bases). The CDR3 runs to 13 residues. The V end was cut by 5 bases, the J end by 5 bases, with 12 bases between. Germline-derived CDR1 and CDR2 are SQVTM and ANQGSEA. CDR3 bases: TGCAGCGTTCGGTCGGGATCTACCGGGGAGCTGTTTTTT. Its protein is CSVRSGSTGELFF.

This clonotype was detected ten times or more. The chain is built from TRBV27 and TRBJ1-1; the D is unclear. CDR1 and CDR2 from the germline V gene are MNHEY and SMNVEV (reference sequence). V gave up 6 bases and J gave up 1 base, with 9 bases separating them. This CDR3 is built from 13 residues. CDR3 in amino acids: CASRPTGNTEAFF. CDR3 sequence (DNA): TGTGCCAGCAGACCCACGGGGAACACTGAAGCTTTCTTT.

This chain connects TRBV30 to TRBJ2-3; maybe TRBD2 (5 bases). The CDR3 is 16 amino acids. The V end lost 0 bases, the J end lost 0 bases, and 13 bases lay between the germline ends. CDR1 and CDR2 (germline): GTSNPN, SVGIG (reference sequence). The CDR3 region is CAWSVLWRSSTDTQYF. The DNA for the CDR3 is TGTGCCTGGAGTGTACTGTGGAGGTCAAGCACAGATACGCAGTATTTT.

This clonotype was counted ten times or more. The V and J genes are TRBV5-6 and TRBJ2-5, with no clear D. Trimming removed 4 bases from V and 0 bases from J, with 7 bases in between. The CDR3 runs 13 residues. The germline CDR1 and CDR2 sequences are SGHDT and YYEEEE. The DNA of the CDR3 is TGTGCCAGCAGCCCACGGGACCAAGAGACCCAGTACTTC. It translates to CASSPRDQETQYF.

This clonotype was seen a few times. This chain joins TRBV18 and TRBJ2-1, with 8 nucleotides matching TRBD2. Germline assignment: CDR1 KGHSH and CDR2 LQKENI. Unmatched junction bases numbered 10, after V lost 8 bases and J lost 7 bases. This CDR3 spans 14 amino acids. CDR3 sequence: CASQNRAGENEQFF. The DNA of the CDR3 is TGTGCCAGCCAAAACCGAGCGGGAGAAAATGAGCAGTTCTTC.

This clonotype was observed many times. This chain uses TRBV7-9 with TRBJ2-7, with a weak D call TRBD1 (5 bases). This CDR3 region has 15 residues. Germline CDR1 reads SEHNR; CDR2 reads FQNEAQ (reference sequence). V shed 0 bases and J shed 0 bases, with 9 bases lying between them. The CDR3 bases are TGTGCCAGCAGCTTAGCGGGGCATAACTCCTACGAGCAGTACTTC. This gives the protein CASSLAGHNSYEQYF.

This clonotype turned up a few times. The chain is built from TRBV4-3 and TRBJ1-3, with 8 bases identical to TRBD1. The ends lost 3 bases at V and 0 bases at J; junction bases unmatched: 10. The CDR3 sequence is 18 residues long. Germline CDR1 LGHNA, CDR2 YSLEER. The CDR3 sequence is CASSQGQARVRSGNTIYF. Written as DNA, the CDR3 is TGCGCCAGCAGCCAGGGACAGGCGAGGGTCCGCTCTGGAAACACCATATATTTT.

This clonotype was recorded many times. This chain joins TRBV28 and TRBJ1-2, with 7 bases fitting TRBD1. In germline, CDR1 is MDHEN, CDR2 SYDVKM. The length of the CDR3 is 17 residues. With 2 bases clipped from V and 2 bases from J, the junction kept 11 bases outside the gene matches. The CDR3 reads CASSLIVFRDRNYGYTF. DNA of the CDR3: TGTGCCAGCAGTTTAATCGTCTTTCGGGACAGAAACTATGGCTACACCTTC.

This clonotype was seen repeatedly, ten times or more. The chain uses TRBV7-9 and TRBJ2-2, with 8 positions matching TRBD1. The CDR3 has 14 amino acids. CDR1 and CDR2 (germline): SEHNR, FQNEAQ (reference sequence). The V gene end was trimmed by 2 bases and the J gene end by 7 bases; junction bases not matched to a gene: 3. CDR3 in DNA: TGTGCCAGCAGCTTATCGACAGGGGACGGGGAGCTGTTTTTT. Encoded protein: CASSLSTGDGELFF.

The chain recombines TRBV29-1 with TRBJ2-5; 12 bases map to TRBD2. CDR1 and CDR2 from the germline V gene are SQVTM and ANQGSEA. J gave up 8 bases and V 6 bases, and 7 bases lay outside the gene matches. This CDR3 has 13 residues. The CDR3 sequence: CSVPGLAGGTQYF. For the CDR3, the DNA is TGCAGCGTACCGGGACTAGCGGGTGGAACCCAGTACTTC.

This clonotype showed up many times. CDR3 coding DNA: TGTGCCAGCAGCGTTACACTAGCGGGGGTCTACAATGAGCAGTTCTTC. This gives the protein CASSVTLAGVYNEQFF. The rearrangement links TRBV9 to TRBJ2-1, with 11 bases aligning to TRBD2. Per germline, CDR1 SGDLS and CDR2 YYNGEE. Trimming took 2 bases from V and 3 from J; bases not matched to a gene: 4. The CDR3 is 16 residues long.

This clonotype was counted between two and nine times. The CDR3 sequence is CASSPKALYSPLHF. CDR3 nucleotide sequence: TGTGCCAGCAGCCCCAAGGCCTTATATTCACCCCTCCACTTT. This chain connects TRBV6-1 to TRBJ1-6; D not resolved. CDR3 length equals 14 residues. Trimming took 6 bases from V and 8 from J, leaving 14 bases between them. Germline V gene data show CDR1 as MNHNS and CDR2 as SASEGT.

This clonotype was counted many times. The chain is built from TRBV20-1 and TRBJ2-2, with D hard to call. Between the trimmed V and J ends, which lost 3 bases and 3 bases, there was a span of 8 bases. CDR3 length equals 13 residues. CDR1 DFQATT and CDR2 SNEGSKA come from the germline V gene (reference sequence). In DNA, the CDR3 is TGCAGTGCTAGTTCCGGTTACACCGGGGAGCTGTTTTTT. This codes for CSASSGYTGELFF.

This chain joins TRBV6-5 and TRBJ2-1; D unclear. Germline loops: CDR1 MNHEY, CDR2 SVGAGI. V dropped 6 bases and J dropped 8 bases, with 11 bases sitting between them. This CDR3 is 12 amino acids long. The CDR3 nucleotides read TGTGCCAGCAGGAACGTCATCGATGAGCAGTTCTTC. It translates to CASRNVIDEQFF.